The 18 T cell receptor beta chains below all came from one sample that was sequenced in a study of cytomegalovirus exposure and HLA in healthy donors. With 60 Vbeta and 13 Jbeta primers, the PCR was carried out. The protocol was immunoSEQ multiplex PCR, while the TCRdb copy is restricted to in-frame clones and leaves out a portion. This sample has over 150,000 clones, with 80% found just once. Material: PBMCs. These receptors were obtained from a woman in her thirties or forties in good health and CMV-seropositive.

The chain combines TRBV11-2 with TRBJ2-1; 10 nucleotides line up with TRBD2. J gave up 6 bases and V 3 bases, and 8 bases lay outside the gene matches. Germline lookup yields CDR1 SGHAT and CDR2 FQNNGV. The CDR3 has 16 residues. The CDR3 spells CASSLGSGRAFNEQFF. The CDR3, as DNA: TGTGCCAGCAGCTTGGGGAGCGGGAGGGCCTTCAATGAGCAGTTCTTC.

This clone was seen a single time. The rearrangement uses TRBV18 and TRBJ2-7, with 8 bases matching TRBD1. Per the germline V gene, CDR1 is KGHSH and CDR2 is LQKENI. This CDR3 comprises 15 residues. V was pared by 4 bases and J by 3 bases, with 8 bases of the junction left unmatched. The CDR3 here is CASSHTGTGLYEQYF. Here the CDR3 DNA reads TGTGCCAGCTCACACACCGGGACAGGTCTCTACGAGCAGTACTTC.

The chain couples TRBV11-2 to TRBJ2-3, with D hard to call. This CDR3 spans 15 amino acids. Germline V gene lookup returns CDR1 SGHAT and CDR2 FQNNGV. V lost 1 base to trimming and J lost 2 bases, with 10 bases between them. This chain's CDR3 is CASSLGGFHTDTQYF. The CDR3 DNA reads TGTGCCAGCAGCTTAGGAGGCTTCCACACAGATACGCAGTATTTT.

In this sample, this clone turned up a few times. The chain joins TRBV11-2 to TRBJ2-3; D is ambiguous. This CDR3 region has 13 residues. Deletions cut 3 bases from V and 6 bases from J, with 10 bases between. Per the germline V gene, CDR1 is SGHAT and CDR2 is FQNNGV. The CDR3 is CASSFFIEDTQYF. The CDR3 coding sequence is TGTGCCAGCAGCTTCTTTATTGAGGATACGCAGTATTTT.

This clone was found many times. DNA for the CDR3: TGCGCCAGCAGCGGGGGACTAGCGGGATCTCGCACAGATACGCAGTATTTT. It translates to CASSGGLAGSRTDTQYF. This rearrangement joins TRBV5-1 to TRBJ2-3; TRBD2 agrees at 13 bases. Trimming took 4 bases from V and 1 from J; bases not matched to a gene: 6. The CDR3 runs 17 residues. In germline, CDR1 is SGHRS, CDR2 YFSETQ. Full variable domain (rest looked up from reference TRBV5-1 and TRBJ2-3): KAGVTQTPRYLIKTRGQQVTLSCSPISGHRSVSWYQQTPGQGLQFLFEYFSETQRNKGNFPGRFSGRQFSNSRSEMNVSTLELGDSALYLCASSGGLAGSRTDTQYFGPGTRLTVL.

The chain couples TRBV11-2 to TRBJ2-1; 12 nucleotides align to TRBD2. V lost 3 bases and J lost 7; bases outside the gene matches: 10. The CDR3 consists of 17 residues. Germline V lookup: CDR1 SGHAT, CDR2 FQNNGV. The CDR3 reads CASSFPPSGRAGNEQFF. CDR3 in DNA: TGTGCCAGCAGCTTCCCCCCTAGCGGGAGGGCCGGGAATGAGCAGTTCTTC.

The rearrangement joins TRBV4-1 to TRBJ2-2, with unresolved D. This CDR3 contains 14 residues. The germline V gene encodes CDR1 MGHRA and CDR2 YSYEKL. Deletions cut 4 bases from V and 5 bases from J, with 11 bases between. The CDR3 nucleotides are TGCGCCAGCAGCCTTTCAGGAATTACCGGGGAGCTGTTTTTT. Its protein is CASSLSGITGELFF.

J is TRBJ1-2 and V is TRBV2; D uncertain. The CDR3 is 13 amino acids. The V gene's germline CDR1 is SNHLY and CDR2 FYNNEI. V was pared by 3 bases and J by 3 bases, with 8 bases between. The CDR3 DNA reads TGTGCCAGCAGTGATACAACCGACTATGGCTACACCTTC. Protein: CASSDTTDYGYTF.

The rearrangement links TRBV9 to TRBJ2-1; perhaps TRBD2 as D (6 bases). Germline V gene data show CDR1 as SGDLS and CDR2 as YYNGEE. The V end was cut by 0 bases, the J end by 0 bases, with 10 bases between. The CDR3 contains 16 residues. The CDR3 loop reads CASSVDAGSSYNEQFF. For the CDR3, the DNA is TGTGCCAGCAGCGTAGACGCGGGAAGCTCCTACAATGAGCAGTTCTTC.

The chain joins TRBV5-1 to TRBJ1-1; no firm D call. Trimming removed 2 bases at V and 6 bases at J, with 5 bases between. Germline lookup yields CDR1 SGHRS and CDR2 YFSETQ. CDR3 length: 11 amino acids. The CDR3 DNA sequence: TGCGCCAGCAGCTTAAACTCTGAAGCTTTCTTT. It codes for CASSLNSEAFF.

This chain joins TRBV11-2 and TRBJ2-7; TRBD2 matches at 8 bases. The ends lost 7 bases at V and 3 bases at J; junction bases unmatched: 8. This CDR3 is built from 14 residues. From germline, CDR1 is SGHAT and CDR2 FQNNGV. The CDR3 nucleotides are TGTGCCAGCACAGCGGGGACTAGGAACTACGAGCAGTACTTC. This codes for CASTAGTRNYEQYF.

As for this clone: The junction differs from germline at one of its ends, possibly a read error. The chain combines TRBV5-4 with TRBJ2-7; D perhaps matches TRBD2 (5 bases). Germline lookup yields CDR1 SGHNT and CDR2 YYREEE (reference sequence). The CDR3 consists of 15 residues. In DNA, the CDR3 is TGTGCCAGCAGCCGGAGAGACTATCTCTCCCACGAGCAGTACTTC. Protein sequence: CASSRRDYLSHEQYF.

The chain carries TRBV27 and TRBJ1-5; D remains unclear. The CDR3 consists of 14 residues. Germline V gives CDR1 MNHEY, CDR2 SMNVEV (reference sequence). Trimming took off 10 bases at V and 0 bases at J, with 13 bases between the two ends. The CDR3 DNA follows: TGTGCCACAACTGAGGGAGATAGCAATCAGCCCCAGCATTTT. It is translated as CATTEGDSNQPQHF.

The chain couples TRBV6-1 to TRBJ2-1, with TRBD2 matching 12 bases. The CDR3 consists of 17 residues. Per germline, CDR1 MNHNS and CDR2 SASEGT. V shed 4 bases, J shed 3 bases, and the junction held 7 bases outside the gene matches. CDR3 DNA sequence: TGTGCCAGCAGTGCCTCCGGGACTAGCGGGTTCTACAATGAGCAGTTCTTC. Its translation is CASSASGTSGFYNEQFF.

The chain has TRBV5-1 and TRBJ2-3; D perhaps matches TRBD2 (6 bases). Germline CDR1 is SGHRS and CDR2 is YFSETQ. This CDR3 spans 11 amino acids. V lost 6 bases to trimming and J lost 5 bases, with 7 bases between them. CDR3 sequence (DNA): TGCGCCAGCATGACTAGAGATACGCAGTATTTT. Protein: CASMTRDTQYF.

This clone was counted between two and nine times. The CDR3 sequence: CASSYSFRSGANVLTF. The CDR3 DNA sequence: TGTGCCAGCAGTTACTCGTTCCGTTCCGGGGCCAACGTCCTGACTTTC. V and J are TRBV6-5 and TRBJ2-6; D is ambiguous. Trimming pared 0 bases from V and 4 bases from J, leaving 10 bases between. Germline assignment: CDR1 MNHEY and CDR2 SVGAGI. The CDR3 is 16 amino acids.

The gene calls are TRBV5-1 and TRBJ1-4, with D tentatively TRBD1 (6 bases). The CDR3 runs to 14 residues. Trimming cost V 4 bases and J 4 bases, with 11 bases left between them. Germline V gene lookup returns CDR1 SGHRS and CDR2 YFSETQ. The CDR3 here is CASSPGQRNEKLFF. The CDR3 DNA follows: TGCGCCAGCAGCCCCGGACAGCGTAATGAAAAACTGTTTTTT. The full variable domain, completed using reference TRBV5-1 and TRBJ1-4, is KAGVTQTPRYLIKTRGQQVTLSCSPISGHRSVSWYQQTPGQGLQFLFEYFSETQRNKGNFPGRFSGRQFSNSRSEMNVSTLELGDSALYLCASSPGQRNEKLFFGSGTQLSVL.

The count of this clone is one. The CDR3 loop reads CASSPQRGTSGPTDTQYF. DNA of the CDR3: TGTGCCAGCTCGCCCCAACGTGGGACTAGCGGTCCAACAGATACGCAGTATTTT. The rearrangement uses TRBV18 and TRBJ2-3; 11 bases fit TRBD2. After removal of 6 bases from V and 3 bases from J, the junction contained 14 bases not matched to a gene. Per germline, CDR1 KGHSH and CDR2 LQKENI. This CDR3 has 18 residues.